This TCR beta chain was documented in a study of identical twins (TCRdb year 2016). Context from the whole study: TCR alpha and beta repertoires from monozygotic twins, unrelated adults of various ages and cord blood were deep-sequenced to test whether fetal clonotypes persist. To rule out contamination, replicate twin experiments were performed at different times with different library preparation protocols. General conclusions and limits of the study: Zero-insertion analyses could be partly confounded by invariant T cells such as MAIT and iNKT, though diverse VJ usage argued against such confounding for most clonotypes. Because the same donors could not be followed over many years, the conclusions depended on cross-sectional statistical analysis. Fewer insertions were carried by abundant cord blood beta clonotypes, a similar but weaker trend appeared in young adult naive repertoires, and no such trend appeared in memory repertoires. In monozygotic twins, recombination models systematically underestimated out-of-frame TCR alpha sharing, but the models matched the sharing seen between unrelated individuals. Compared with coincidental sharing between unrelated individuals, an excess of low generation-probability sequences was observed among out-of-frame TCR alpha sequences shared between twins. The excess sharing between twins in beta out-of-frame sequences was weaker because fewer shared sequences reduced the signal-to-noise ratio.

Trimming costs V 2 bases and J 10 bases, and their ends lie 21 bases apart. The CDR3 covers 16 residues, taking in both the cysteine and the phenylalanine. The sequence is cut down to CDR3 DNA, 48 bases in frame from base 1. The germline V gene encodes CDR1 MDHEN and CDR2 SYDVKM. The library was produced with 5' RACE. Instrument used: Illumina HiSeq 2000. A universal primer binding site was introduced by template switching, and a unique molecular identifier was present in the final cDNA, enabling accurate counting of TCR cDNA molecules. Specific primers in the conserved constant-segment region were used to synthesize first-strand cDNA for TCR alpha and beta chains. To control for contamination, every cDNA library carried two barcodes: a SMART-Mk sample barcode plus Illumina barcodes. Two successive PCR steps introduced TruSeq adapter sequences along with Illumina sample barcodes. The Illumina HiSeq platform was used with custom primers to sequence TCR alpha and beta cDNA libraries. For the original study's pipeline: MiGEC processed the raw reads to extract unique molecular identifiers, while MiXCR was used to determine the CDR3 positions. For each individual, recombination models were inferred using an EM algorithm with the repgenHMM and IGoR tools. The analysis of shared clonotypes was done with the tcR package in R, with sharing normalized by the product of cloneset sizes. To study raw recombination free of thymic and clonal selection effects, out-of-frame nonproductive sequences were analyzed. The raw public data were reprocessed by TCRdb itself: fastp quality trimming at Q25, MiXCR clonotype calling, in-frame beta chains only. Under each unique CDR3 protein, matching rows form one entry showing the most common genes and DNA. TCRdb, not the authors, supplied the V and J calls. This sample gives roughly 700,000 distinct CDR3 sequences in total; less than 10% of them show up just once. 0.85% to 1% of the sample is in the top ten clones.

Comment on this clonotype: Which antigen it targets is not known. One base away there is no much larger clone; base qualities are not given.

All donors were healthy Caucasians. Three pairs of female monozygotic twins, all aged roughly 18 to 30 years, made up the twin cohort. The RNA used for TCR libraries was isolated from peripheral blood mononuclear cells. In addition, the sample was reused for a study of yellow fever vaccine responses in identical twins. The second study reports: The authors reported that the T cell response to vaccination in identical twins appeared partly convergent and partly personalized. In identical twins, the study followed T cell clones that responded to the vaccine with precision.

The rearranged segments are TRBV28 and TRBJ2-1; the D gene is perhaps TRBD1 or TRBD2, as each covers 6 bases. The source of this sequence is a woman aged 18-29 years in good health. The sequencing sample was made of PBMCs. The DNA is as follows: TGTGCCAGCAGTTTACCCAGGGGCGGGACGTCCCCCGAGCAGTTCTTC. This encodes CASSLPRGGTSPEQFF. The CDR3 plus the reference TRBV28 and TRBJ2-1 genes for the other parts give the full variable domain: DVKVTQSSRYLVKRTGEKVFLECVQDMDHENMFWYRQDPGLGLRLIYFSYDVKMKEKGDIPEGYSVSREKKERFSLILESASTNQTSMYLCASSLPRGGTSPEQFFGPGTRLTVL.